This T cell receptor beta chain came from a study of blood T cells in healthy people across ages. Notes on this clonotype: The junction departs from the called germline gene at one end, perhaps through a read error.

A second roughly 7 to 11 cycle PCR used barcoded and J-beta primers. TCRdb recomputed calls from the 5' RACE reads with MiXCR, one row per CDR3 protein. The table shows 2 million or so distinct CDR3 sequences, with 49% occurring only once. CDR1 is MNHEY and CDR2 is SVGEGT in the germline V gene. The CDR3 runs to 15 residues. Donors gave ten milliliters of peripheral blood apiece. This clonotype was sampled from a woman aged 40 to 50 in good health. The chain carries TRBV6-2 or TRBV6-3 and TRBJ2-1; the match to TRBD1 covers 8 bases. Material: blood. CDR3 residues: CASSQDRVLLNELFF. The CDR3 bases are TGTGCCAGCAGCCAGGACAGGGTATTACTCAATGAGCTGTTCTTC.